A single sample gave rise to the 25 T cell receptor beta chains below, sequenced in a study of naive and memory T cell subsets (dated by TCRdb to the late 2010s). The protocol used for the library was UMI-ligation and nested PCR. Sequencer: Illumina MiSeq. To cover both TRBC1 and TRBC2, the beta constant-region primer consisted of an equimolar mix of two oligonucleotides. TCRdb applied fastp at Q25 and MiXCR to the public reads, then kept only in-frame beta chains. Rows merge per CDR3 protein into single entries with the most common DNA and genes. The sample records approximately 27,000 distinct CDR3 sequences, about 10% of which are singletons. Of the sample, approximately 15% is held by the ten largest clones. Sequencing was done on a sample of effector memory CD4+ T cells from blood. In light of the paper, this sample's cell subset or site label describes: effector memory, CD45RA- CD27-. Receptors were obtained from a human donor in good health.

The V call is TRBV18, the J call TRBJ1-5; possible D gene TRBD1, 5 bases. The V end lost 3 bases, the J end lost 3 bases, and 15 bases lay between the germline ends. Per the germline V gene, CDR1 is KGHSH and CDR2 is LQKENI. This CDR3 spans 16 amino acids. CDR3 sequence: CASSPSGASYNQPQHF. The CDR3 DNA is TGTGCCAGCTCACCTTCCGGGGCCTCCTACAATCAGCCCCAGCATTTT.

Ten or more counts support this clonotype. This chain connects TRBV7-2 to TRBJ2-3, with 10 bases matching TRBD1. This CDR3 spans 15 amino acids. The germline V gene encodes CDR1 SGHTA and CDR2 FQGNSA. The V segment lost 8 bases and the J segment 8 bases; nucleotides outside the gene matches: 13. The CDR3 loop reads CASERGDRGAGTQYF. The CDR3, as DNA: TGTGCCAGCGAGAGGGGGGACAGGGGAGCGGGTACGCAGTATTTT. Full variable domain (rest looked up from reference TRBV7-2 and TRBJ2-3): GAGVSQSPSNKVTEKGKDVELRCDPISGHTALYWYRQSLGQGLEFLIYFQGNSAPDKSGLPSDRFSAERTGGSVSTLTIQRTQQEDSAVYLCASERGDRGAGTQYFGPGTRLTVL.

This clonotype was seen a handful of times. The gene calls are TRBV7-3 and TRBJ2-2, with TRBD2 matching over 8 bases. Trimming cost V 5 bases and J 4 bases; bases outside gene matches: 6. The CDR3 has 15 amino acids. Germline CDR1 reads SGHTA; CDR2 reads FQGTGA. The CDR3 loop reads CASSPGGQTTGELFF. In nucleotides, the CDR3 is TGTGCCAGCAGCCCGGGAGGGCAAACCACCGGGGAGCTGTTTTTT.

The V and J genes are TRBV27 and TRBJ1-1; 9 bases are shared with TRBD1. From germline, CDR1 is MNHEY and CDR2 SMNVEV (reference sequence). This CDR3 spans 13 amino acids. V lost 8 bases and J lost 5; bases outside the gene matches: 6. The CDR3 reads CASWSDRGTEAFF. In DNA, the CDR3 is TGTGCCAGCTGGTCGGACAGGGGAACTGAAGCTTTCTTT.

This clonotype appeared a few times. This chain uses TRBV3-1 with TRBJ2-3; TRBD1 matches 7 bases. The V gene's germline CDR1 is LGHDT and CDR2 YNNKEL (reference sequence). The length of the CDR3 is 14 residues. The junction had 7 bases not matched to a gene; V was cut back by 5 bases and J by 5 bases. CDR3 sequence: CASSVTGTIDTQYF. Written as DNA, the CDR3 is TGTGCCAGCAGCGTGACAGGGACAATAGATACGCAGTATTTT.

Relative to its sample, this clonotype is medium-sized (0.01 to 0.1%). The chain's CDR3 is CASSVGGGETQYF. CDR3 bases: TGTGCCAGCAGCGTAGGAGGGGGAGAGACCCAGTACTTC. The chain couples TRBV9 to TRBJ2-5, with D possibly matching TRBD1 (6 bases). CDR1 and CDR2 (germline): SGDLS, YYNGEE. CDR3 length: 13 amino acids. V was pared by 0 bases and J by 4 bases, with 7 bases between.

This clonotype has only a few counts. V and J are TRBV7-6 and TRBJ2-1; D is unclear. Germline values: CDR1 SGHVS, CDR2 FNYEAQ. V gave up 4 bases and J gave up 13 bases, with 17 bases separating them. The CDR3 consists of 13 residues. CDR3 in amino acids: CASSSQTGSNQFF. In DNA form, the CDR3 reads TGTGCCAGCAGCTCTCAGACCGGGTCCAATCAGTTCTTC. Full variable domain (remainder filled in from reference TRBV7-6 and TRBJ2-1): GAGVSQSPRYKVTKRGQDVALRCDPISGHVSLYWYRQALGQGPEFLTYFNYEAQQDKSGLPNDRFSAERPEGSISTLTIQRTEQRDSAMYRCASSSQTGSNQFFGPGTRLTVL.

The chain combines TRBV27 with TRBJ2-3; D uncertain. Germline assignment: CDR1 MNHEY and CDR2 SMNVEV (reference sequence). Trimming took off 3 bases at V and 8 bases at J, with 21 bases between the two ends. The CDR3 extends over 16 amino acids. The CDR3 loop reads CASSLVVKGSVRTQYF. In DNA form, the CDR3 reads TGTGCCAGCAGTTTGGTGGTAAAGGGCTCGGTGCGTACGCAGTATTTT.

V gene TRBV6-2 or TRBV6-3 combines with J gene TRBJ2-1, with D perhaps matching TRBD1 (5 bases). V was cut by 3 bases and J by 5 bases, with 29 bases left in between. Germline values: CDR1 MNHEY, CDR2 SVGEGT. This CDR3 is 20 amino acids long. The CDR3 DNA follows: TGTGCCAGCAGTTATTTTCCCTCCCCCCGCGGACATCCCGGCGACAATGAGCAGTTCTTC. Protein sequence: CASSYFPSPRGHPGDNEQFF.

This clonotype showed up many times. V usage is TRBV10-3 and J usage is TRBJ2-3; D gene uncertain. Germline assignment: CDR1 ENHRY and CDR2 SYGVKD. This CDR3 is 12 amino acids long. V was cut by 0 bases and J by 4 bases, with 2 bases left in between. In nucleotides, the CDR3 is TGTGCCATCAGTGAGTCTTCAGATACGCAGTATTTT. Translated, it gives CAISESSDTQYF.

Ten or more counts support this clonotype. The chain joins TRBV4-1 to TRBJ1-1, with no clear D. V lost 0 bases and J 4 bases, leaving 6 bases between the germline ends. The germline CDR1 and CDR2 sequences are MGHRA and YSYEKL. This CDR3 region has 13 residues. For the CDR3, the DNA is TGCGCCAGCAGCCAAGAAGGAGGCACTGAAGCTTTCTTT. It translates to CASSQEGGTEAFF.

The gene calls are TRBV7-6 and TRBJ2-1; D call uncertain. CDR1 and CDR2 from the germline V gene are SGHVS and FNYEAQ. The V end was cut by 3 bases, the J end by 2 bases, with 5 bases between. The CDR3 contains 13 residues. The CDR3 coding sequence is TGTGCCAGCAGCTTTCAGGCCTACAATGAGCAGTTCTTC. This translates into CASSFQAYNEQFF.

This clonotype was seen a handful of times. The J gene is TRBJ2-7, the V gene TRBV7-2, with D perhaps given as TRBD1 or TRBD2 (6 bases each). The CDR3 length is 17 residues. V lost 5 bases and J 3 bases, leaving 23 bases between the germline ends. Germline V CDR1 and CDR2: SGHTA, FQGNSA. The CDR3 reads CASSPTLLTGRNYEQYF. CDR3 bases: TGTGCCAGCAGCCCCACCCTCCTCACAGGGAGGAACTACGAGCAGTACTTC.

This clonotype has more than one count but fewer than ten. V and J are TRBV7-2 and TRBJ2-1, with 7 positions matching TRBD1. This CDR3 has 16 amino acids. CDR1 and CDR2 (germline): SGHTA, FQGNSA. The trim removed 3 bases at V and 4 bases at J, leaving 9 bases unmatched. The CDR3 loop is CASSLGWGTVYNEQFF. CDR3 sequence (DNA): TGTGCCAGCAGCTTGGGATGGGGGACAGTGTACAATGAGCAGTTCTTC.

V gene TRBV12-5 combines with J gene TRBJ2-7; 7 positions match TRBD1. The J segment lost 5 bases and the V segment lost 3 bases, leaving 16 bases of the junction unmatched. This CDR3 spans 17 amino acids. The germline CDR1 and CDR2 sequences are LGHNT and FRNRAP. The CDR3 spells CASGFPPPGTARDEQYF. CDR3 bases: TGTGCTAGTGGTTTCCCCCCTCCTGGGACAGCCCGGGACGAGCAGTACTTC.

Ten or more counts support this clonotype. V and J are TRBV6-2 or TRBV6-3 and TRBJ2-3; D gene ambiguous. The CDR3 covers 14 residues. Trimming took 1 base from V and 2 from J, leaving 7 bases between them. Germline CDR1 MNHEY, CDR2 SVGEGT. As DNA, the CDR3 is TGTGCCAGCAGTTACTTTCCGGACACAGATACGCAGTATTTT. It is translated as CASSYFPDTDTQYF.

By share, this clonotype counts as medium-sized. J is TRBJ2-2 and V is TRBV2, with no clear D. The CDR3 is 14 amino acids. The germline V and J ends were trimmed by 7 bases and 3 bases, with 12 bases remaining between them. Germline values: CDR1 SNHLY, CDR2 FYNNEI. DNA for the CDR3: TGTGCCAGCACGCAAGCCCTATACACCGGGGAGCTGTTTTTT. Amino acid sequence: CASTQALYTGELFF. Variable domain in full (rest from reference TRBV2 and TRBJ2-2): EPEVTQTPSHQVTQMGQEVILRCVPISNHLYFYWYRQILGQKVEFLVSFYNNEISEKSEIFDDQFSVERPDGSNFTLKIRSTKLEDSAMYFCASTQALYTGELFFGEGSRLTVL.

This clonotype appeared many times. V usage is TRBV7-2 and J usage is TRBJ2-1; D may be TRBD1 (6 bases). This CDR3 has 18 amino acids. CDR1 is SGHTA, CDR2 FQGNSA, per germline. V lost 5 bases to trimming and J lost 0 bases, with 20 bases between them. CDR3 coding DNA: TGTGCCAGCAGCCTAAAAAGACACACAGGGAGCTCCTACAATGAGCAGTTCTTC. It is translated as CASSLKRHTGSSYNEQFF.

The chain links TRBV5-1 to TRBJ2-1; D perhaps matches TRBD1 (5 bases). The CDR3 totals 13 residues. Germline CDR1 SGHRS, CDR2 YFSETQ. V dropped 4 bases and J dropped 9 bases, with 14 bases sitting between them. CDR3 residues: CASSTQGFGEQFF. Written as DNA, the CDR3 is TGCGCCAGCAGCACCCAGGGATTCGGTGAGCAGTTCTTC. The variable domain in full, with the rest retrieved from reference TRBV5-1 and TRBJ2-1, is KAGVTQTPRYLIKTRGQQVTLSCSPISGHRSVSWYQQTPGQGLQFLFEYFSETQRNKGNFPGRFSGRQFSNSRSEMNVSTLELGDSALYLCASSTQGFGEQFFGPGTRLTVL.

The sample holds many counts of this clonotype. The chain links TRBV6-6 to TRBJ1-4, with 7 bases fitting TRBD1. CDR1 MNHNY and CDR2 SVGAGI come from the germline V gene (reference sequence). Trimming removed 2 bases from V and 4 bases from J; junction bases left unmatched: 10. CDR3 length: 17 amino acids. The CDR3 here is CASSYEMGTVSNEKLFF. In DNA form, the CDR3 reads TGTGCCAGCAGTTACGAGATGGGGACAGTTAGTAATGAAAAACTGTTTTTT.

This clonotype showed up many times. This chain joins TRBV9 and TRBJ2-1; 12 bases map to TRBD2. CDR1 is SGDLS, CDR2 YYNGEE, per germline. The CDR3 extends over 16 amino acids. Unmatched junction bases numbered 8, after V lost 3 bases and J lost 7 bases. The chain's CDR3 is CASSASGREVRNEQFF. DNA for the CDR3: TGTGCCAGCAGCGCTAGCGGGAGGGAGGTGAGGAATGAGCAGTTCTTC.

This clonotype was observed a few times. The V call is TRBV27, the J call TRBJ1-5; the match to TRBD1 covers 7 bases. Losses at the gene ends were 1 base for V and 0 bases for J; bases not matched to a gene: 9. The CDR3 is made up of 18 amino acids. Germline CDR1 reads MNHEY; CDR2 reads SMNVEV (reference sequence). CDR3 DNA: TGTGCCAGCAGTTTATACGGGACAGAAGCTTATAGCAATCAGCCCCAGCATTTT. Translating it yields CASSLYGTEAYSNQPQHF.

This clonotype has a handful of counts. This rearrangement joins TRBV19 to TRBJ1-1; 7 positions agree with TRBD1. The CDR3 loop spans 14 amino acids. Trimming cost V 10 bases and J 9 bases; bases outside gene matches: 17. The germline gives CDR1 LNHDA, CDR2 SQIVND (reference sequence). CDR3 region: CATMTGFGGSKAFF. CDR3 nucleotides: TGTGCCACTATGACAGGGTTCGGAGGGTCGAAAGCTTTCTTT.

The J gene is TRBJ2-6, the V gene TRBV2; no firm D call. The CDR3 extends over 14 amino acids. Germline lookup yields CDR1 SNHLY and CDR2 FYNNEI. V was cut by 5 bases and J by 1 base, with 6 bases left in between. The CDR3 loop is CASSQVSGANVLTF. CDR3 coding DNA: TGTGCCAGCAGTCAGGTTTCTGGGGCCAACGTCCTGACTTTC.

As concerns this clonotype: A single base separates this from a much larger clone, so it may be a read error. The chain combines TRBV29-1 with TRBJ2-1; TRBD1 might be the D (6 bases). The CDR3 covers 15 residues. V lost 6 bases and J 4 bases, leaving 19 bases between the germline ends. Germline assignment: CDR1 SQVTM and CDR2 ANQGSEA. The CDR3 nucleotides read TGCAGCGTACGATTAAAGGGGGTGCCTTACAATGAGCAGTTCTTC. Protein sequence: CSVRLKGVPYNEQFF.